This is a list of T cell receptor beta chains from one sample in a study of blood T cell repertoires in COVID-19. Libraries were prepared by immunoSEQ multiplex PCR; TCRdb keeps only in-frame clonotypes and omits some of them. This sample has 150,000 or so clones, with over 60% found just once. Source material: peripheral blood. All receptors derive from a woman older than 75 with active or convalescent COVID-19. Both conserved end residues are part of each CDR3. D genes are given only for firm matches. Size values are once, few and many counts, or a class for expanded clones, and some rows have none.

J gene	D gene	clone size	V gene	CDR3 protein	CDR3 DNA
TRBJ1-2	-	few	TRBV5-1	CASSLSLGNSYGYTF	TGCGCCAGCAGCTTGTCACTAGGGAACTCGTATGGCTACACCTTC
TRBJ2-3	-	-	TRBV18	CASSQLIQGKSTDTQYF	TGTGCCAGCTCACAATTAATCCAGGGAAAGAGCACAGATACGCAGTATTTT
TRBJ2-7	TRBD1	-	TRBV18	CASSPKDRSYEQYF	TGTGCCAGCTCACCTAAGGACAGGTCCTACGAGCAGTACTTC
TRBJ1-2	-	-	TRBV6-5	CASKDSLGGYTF	TGTGCCAGCAAGGACAGCCTTGGTGGCTACACCTTC
TRBJ2-1	TRBD1	-	TRBV19	CASTPFGGTGHNEQFF	TGTGCCAGTACACCGTTTGGCGGGACAGGGCACAATGAGCAGTTCTTC
TRBJ1-1	-	-	TRBV18	CASSPPGQVEAFF	TGTGCCAGCTCACCACCGGGGCAGGTGGAAGCTTTCTTT
TRBJ1-6	TRBD1	once	TRBV10-3	CAIKGTGGDSPLHF	TGTGCCATCAAAGGGACAGGGGGGGATTCACCCCTCCACTTT
TRBJ1-5	-	-	TRBV28	CASRKGRYGQPQHF	TGTGCCAGCAGAAAAGGGAGGTACGGTCAGCCCCAGCATTTT
TRBJ2-7	-	few	TRBV14	CASSQDRRDIYF	TGTGCCAGCAGCCAAGATCGACGGGACATATACTTC
TRBJ2-7	TRBD1	-	TRBV5-1	CASRDGQGLSYEQYF	TGCGCCAGCAGGGACGGACAGGGGTTATCCTACGAGCAGTACTTC
TRBJ2-1	TRBD1	-	TRBV7-3	CASSSTGGAGNEQFF	TGTGCCAGCAGCTCTACAGGGGGCGCAGGCAATGAGCAGTTCTTC
TRBJ2-7	-	-	TRBV5-6	CASSLFHPLVEQYF	TGTGCCAGCAGCTTGTTTCACCCACTTGTCGAGCAGTACTTC
TRBJ2-2	TRBD1	-	TRBV5-1	CASSQNRGLGGELFF	TGCGCCAGCAGTCAGAACAGGGGCCTGGGCGGGGAGCTGTTTTTT
TRBJ1-5	-	once	TRBV21-1	CASSKEGRVSNQPQHF	TGTGCCAGCAGCAAAGAGGGCAGGGTTAGCAATCAGCCCCAGCATTTT
TRBJ1-2	TRBD1	-	TRBV30	CAWENQSTGGNGYTF	TGTGCCTGGGAAAATCAGTCGACAGGGGGTAATGGCTACACCTTC
TRBJ2-1	-	-	TRBV30	CAWSPLGGGANNEQFF	TGTGCCTGGAGTCCCCTTGGTGGGGGGGCAAACAATGAGCAGTTCTTC
TRBJ2-3	-	-	TRBV3-1/TRBV3-2	CASSPTVATDTQYF	TGTGCCAGCAGCCCTACGGTTGCCACAGATACGCAGTATTTT
TRBJ2-7	TRBD1	-	TRBV28	CASSNTGGRREQYF	TGTGCCAGCAGCAACACAGGGGGTCGCAGGGAGCAGTACTTC
TRBJ1-5	-	-	TRBV30	CAWSRTVNSNQPQHF	TGTGCCTGGAGTCGGACAGTAAATAGCAATCAGCCCCAGCATTTT
TRBJ1-2	-	-	TRBV7-9	CASSYGGADGYTF	TGTGCCAGCAGCTACGGGGGGGCGGATGGCTACACCTTC
TRBJ1-5	-	-	TRBV19	CASSVNRDNQPQHF	TGTGCCAGTAGTGTCAACAGGGACAATCAGCCCCAGCATTTT
TRBJ2-5	-	-	TRBV5-1	CASSLQRTTQETQYF	TGCGCCAGCAGCTTACAGCGGACGACCCAAGAGACCCAGTACTTC
TRBJ1-6	TRBD1	-	TRBV30	CAWSAQKGQGASPLHF	TGTGCCTGGAGTGCACAGAAGGGACAGGGAGCTTCACCCCTCCACTTT
TRBJ1-2	-	-	TRBV5-6	CASSLAGGGGYTF	TGTGCCAGCAGCTTGGCTGGAGGTGGTGGCTACACCTTC
TRBJ1-2	TRBD1	-	TRBV28	CASSATGTADYGYTF	TGTGCCAGCAGTGCGACCGGGACAGCCGACTATGGCTACACCTTC
TRBJ1-6	-	few	TRBV2	CASSAMENSPLHF	TGTGCCAGCAGTGCGATGGAGAATTCACCCCTCCACTTT
TRBJ2-5	-	-	TRBV4-1	CASSLYPGESQETQYF	TGCGCCAGCAGCCTGTATCCGGGTGAATCTCAAGAGACCCAGTACTTC
TRBJ2-3	TRBD2	once	TRBV6-6	CASSYSTSGGRDTQYF	TGTGCCAGCAGTTACTCGACTAGCGGGGGCAGAGATACGCAGTATTTT
TRBJ1-2	-	-	TRBV6-5	CATRLESRAYGYTF	TGTGCCACCAGACTTGAATCGAGGGCTTATGGCTACACCTTC
TRBJ2-7	-	-	TRBV10-3	CAISGSAFEGIYEQYF	TGTGCCATCAGTGGGAGCGCCTTTGAGGGTATCTACGAGCAGTACTTC
TRBJ2-7	-	-	TRBV19	CASSNGRLSSYEQYF	TGTGCCAGTAGTAATGGCAGGCTAAGCTCCTACGAGCAGTACTTC
TRBJ1-1	TRBD1	-	TRBV4-1	CASSQGDSPATEAFF	TGCGCCAGCAGCCAAGGGGACAGCCCCGCCACTGAAGCTTTCTTT
TRBJ1-3	TRBD1	-	TRBV27	CASSFSGQTSGNTIYF	TGTGCCAGCAGTTTCTCGGGACAGACCTCTGGAAACACCATATATTTT
TRBJ2-2	TRBD1	few	TRBV7-2	CASSPRDSNTGELFF	TGTGCCAGCAGCCCCCGGGACAGCAACACCGGGGAGCTGTTTTTT
TRBJ1-1	-	-	TRBV6-6	CASREDRLTEAFF	TGTGCCAGCAGAGAAGACAGGCTCACTGAAGCTTTCTTT
TRBJ1-2	TRBD1	-	TRBV3-1/TRBV3-2	CASSRRDSIYGYTF	TGTGCCAGCAGCCGCCGGGACAGTATCTATGGCTACACCTTC
TRBJ1-1	-	-	TRBV4-2	CASSQDAQGPNTEAFF	TGTGCCAGCAGCCAAGATGCGCAGGGTCCCAACACTGAAGCTTTCTTT
TRBJ1-2	-	-	TRBV6-2/TRBV6-3	CASSDRFRYGYTF	TGTGCCAGCAGCGACAGGTTTCGTTATGGCTACACCTTC
TRBJ2-7	TRBD2	-	TRBV3-1/TRBV3-2	CASSHGRGSSYEQYF	TGTGCCAGCAGCCATGGGCGGGGGAGCTCCTACGAGCAGTACTTC
TRBJ1-3	-	-	TRBV10-2	CATSPSAGRNTIYF	TGCGCCACGTCCCCTTCGGCGGGACGAAACACCATATATTTT
TRBJ2-3	-	-	TRBV10-1	CASTKEPSDTQYF	TGCGCCAGCACCAAGGAGCCGTCAGATACGCAGTATTTT
TRBJ2-7	-	-	TRBV6-5	CASSSPRTANYEQYF	TGTGCCAGCAGCTCTCCCCGGACTGCAAACTACGAGCAGTACTTC
TRBJ2-7	TRBD1	-	TRBV28	CASGSSGTGYEQYF	TGTGCCAGCGGATCGTCCGGGACAGGCTACGAGCAGTACTTC
TRBJ2-3	TRBD2	-	TRBV5-4	CASSLGGGAADTQYF	TGTGCCAGCAGCTTGGGCGGGGGGGCCGCAGATACGCAGTATTTT
TRBJ2-1	-	-	TRBV20-1	CSARGAEQFF	TGCAGCGCTAGGGGGGCTGAGCAGTTCTTC
TRBJ2-7	-	-	TRBV6-5	CASSDSPYEQYF	TGTGCCAGCTCAGACAGCCCCTACGAGCAGTACTTC
TRBJ1-3	-	few	TRBV5-1	CASSLSTGYSGNTIYF	TGCGCCAGCAGCTTATCCACAGGGTACTCTGGAAACACCATATATTTT